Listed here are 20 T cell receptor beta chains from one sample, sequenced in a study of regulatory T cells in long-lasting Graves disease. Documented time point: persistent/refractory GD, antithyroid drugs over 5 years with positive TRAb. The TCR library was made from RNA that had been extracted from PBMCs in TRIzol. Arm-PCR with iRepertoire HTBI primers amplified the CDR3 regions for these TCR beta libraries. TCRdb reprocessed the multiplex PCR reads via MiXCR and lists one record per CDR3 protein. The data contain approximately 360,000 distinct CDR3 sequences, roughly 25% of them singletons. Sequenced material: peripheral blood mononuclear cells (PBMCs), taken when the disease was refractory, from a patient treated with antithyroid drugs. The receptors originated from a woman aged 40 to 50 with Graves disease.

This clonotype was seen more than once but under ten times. The CDR3: CSALGTSVMGEQYF. In nucleotides, the CDR3 is TGCAGTGCTCTCGGGACTAGCGTCATGGGCGAGCAGTACTTC. V and J are TRBV20-1 and TRBJ2-7, with TRBD2 matching over 10 bases. The CDR3 has 14 residues. Per the germline V gene, CDR1 is DFQATT and CDR2 is SNEGSKA (reference sequence). J gave up 6 bases and V 5 bases, and 10 bases lay outside the gene matches.

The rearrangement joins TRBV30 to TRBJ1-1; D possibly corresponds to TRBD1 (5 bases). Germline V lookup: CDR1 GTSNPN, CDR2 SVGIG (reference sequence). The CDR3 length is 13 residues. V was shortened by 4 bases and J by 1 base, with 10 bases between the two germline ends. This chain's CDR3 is CAWNWGRNTEAFF. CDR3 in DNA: TGTGCCTGGAACTGGGGCAGGAACACTGAAGCTTTCTTT.

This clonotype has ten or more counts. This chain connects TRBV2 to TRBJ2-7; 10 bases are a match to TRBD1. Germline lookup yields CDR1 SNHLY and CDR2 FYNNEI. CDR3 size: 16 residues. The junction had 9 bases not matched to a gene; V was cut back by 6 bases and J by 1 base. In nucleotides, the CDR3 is TGTGCCAGCAGCGCCAAGGGACAGGGGCGATCCTACGAGCAGTACTTC. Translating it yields CASSAKGQGRSYEQYF.

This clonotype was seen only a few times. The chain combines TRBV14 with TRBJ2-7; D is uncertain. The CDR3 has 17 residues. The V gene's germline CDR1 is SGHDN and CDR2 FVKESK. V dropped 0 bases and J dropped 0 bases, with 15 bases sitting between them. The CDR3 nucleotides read TGTGCCAGCAGCCAAGAGAAGGTTTTCGGCCGCTCCTACGAGCAGTACTTC. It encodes CASSQEKVFGRSYEQYF.

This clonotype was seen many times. Written as DNA, the CDR3 is TGTGCCAGCAGTCCAGACAGGGATCAAGGCAGCAATCAGCCCCAGCATTTT. Translating gives CASSPDRDQGSNQPQHF. The chain employs TRBV6-1 and TRBJ1-5; 7 bases are shared with TRBD1. Germline loops: CDR1 MNHNS, CDR2 SASEGT. The CDR3 sequence is 17 residues long. The V and J ends lost 5 bases and 1 base, in that order; junction bases with no gene match: 11.

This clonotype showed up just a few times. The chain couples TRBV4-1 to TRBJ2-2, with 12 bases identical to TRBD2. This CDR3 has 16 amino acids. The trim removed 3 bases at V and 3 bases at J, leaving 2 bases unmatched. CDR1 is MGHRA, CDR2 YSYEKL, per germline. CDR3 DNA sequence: TGCGCCAGCAGCCAGACTAGCGGGAGAGACACCGGGGAGCTGTTTTTT. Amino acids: CASSQTSGRDTGELFF.

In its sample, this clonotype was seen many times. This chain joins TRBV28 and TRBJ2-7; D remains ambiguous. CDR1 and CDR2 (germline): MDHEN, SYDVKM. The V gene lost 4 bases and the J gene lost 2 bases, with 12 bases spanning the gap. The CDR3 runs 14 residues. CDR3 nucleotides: TGTGCCAGCAGTTCGCCGACTGTAGCCTACGAGCAGTACTTC. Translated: CASSSPTVAYEQYF.

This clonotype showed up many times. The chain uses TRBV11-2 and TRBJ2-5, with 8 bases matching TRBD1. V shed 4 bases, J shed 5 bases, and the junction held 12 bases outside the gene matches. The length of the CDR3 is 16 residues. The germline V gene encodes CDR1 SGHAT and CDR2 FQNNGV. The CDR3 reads CASSSTGQGEWETQYF. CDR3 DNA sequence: TGTGCCAGCAGCTCCACAGGACAGGGAGAGTGGGAGACCCAGTACTTC.

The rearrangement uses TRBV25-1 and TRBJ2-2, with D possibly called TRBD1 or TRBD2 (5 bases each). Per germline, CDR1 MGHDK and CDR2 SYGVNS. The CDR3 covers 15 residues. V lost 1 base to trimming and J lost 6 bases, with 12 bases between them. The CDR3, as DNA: TGTGCCAGCAGTGAATTGGGGGTTACTTCCGGGGAGCTGTTTTTT. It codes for CASSELGVTSGELFF.

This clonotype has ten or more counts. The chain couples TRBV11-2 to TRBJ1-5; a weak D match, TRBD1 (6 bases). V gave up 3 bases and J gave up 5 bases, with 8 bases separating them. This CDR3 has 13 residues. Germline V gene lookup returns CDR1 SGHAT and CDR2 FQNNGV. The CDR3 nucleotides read TGTGCCAGCAGCTTGGGGGCCGATCAGCCCCAGCATTTT. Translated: CASSLGADQPQHF.

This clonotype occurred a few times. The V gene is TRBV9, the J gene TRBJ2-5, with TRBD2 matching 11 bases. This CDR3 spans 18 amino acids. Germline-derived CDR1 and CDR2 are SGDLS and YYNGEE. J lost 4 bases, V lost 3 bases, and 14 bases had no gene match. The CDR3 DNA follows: TGTGCCAGCAGCGCGATGGCTTTTGGGCTAGCGGGAGGAGAGACCCAGTACTTC. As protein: CASSAMAFGLAGGETQYF.

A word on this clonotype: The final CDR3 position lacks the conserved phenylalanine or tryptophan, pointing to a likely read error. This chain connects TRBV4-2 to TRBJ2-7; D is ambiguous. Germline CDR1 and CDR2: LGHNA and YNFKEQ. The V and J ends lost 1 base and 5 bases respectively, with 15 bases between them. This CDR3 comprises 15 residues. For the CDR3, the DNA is TGTGCCAGCAGCCAAGGGACGACGGATGGTAACGAGCAGTACTCC. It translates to CASSQGTTDGNEQYS.

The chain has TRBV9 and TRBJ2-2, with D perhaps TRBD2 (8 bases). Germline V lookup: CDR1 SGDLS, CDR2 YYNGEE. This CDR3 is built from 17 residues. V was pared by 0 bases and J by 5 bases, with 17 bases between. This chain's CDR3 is CASSVAGGGKVTGELFF. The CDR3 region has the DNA TGTGCCAGCAGCGTAGCGGGAGGGGGCAAGGTTACCGGGGAGCTGTTTTTT.

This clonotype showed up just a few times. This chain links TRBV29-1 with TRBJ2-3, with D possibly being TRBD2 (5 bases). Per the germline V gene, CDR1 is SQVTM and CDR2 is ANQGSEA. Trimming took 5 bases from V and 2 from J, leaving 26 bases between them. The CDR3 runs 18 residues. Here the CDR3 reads CSVPGWSSGRTITDTQYF. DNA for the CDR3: TGCAGCGTTCCAGGCTGGTCGTCGGGGAGAACCATCACAGATACGCAGTATTTT.

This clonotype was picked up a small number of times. DNA of the CDR3: TGTGCCAGCAGCTTAGCGCTTGCGGCCCCGCAGGGCTACACCTTC. Translation: CASSLALAAPQGYTF. This chain links TRBV7-2 with TRBJ1-2; D gene unclear. Germline CDR1 SGHTA, CDR2 FQGNSA. V was shortened by 0 bases and J by 8 bases, with 16 bases between the two germline ends. This CDR3 region has 15 residues.

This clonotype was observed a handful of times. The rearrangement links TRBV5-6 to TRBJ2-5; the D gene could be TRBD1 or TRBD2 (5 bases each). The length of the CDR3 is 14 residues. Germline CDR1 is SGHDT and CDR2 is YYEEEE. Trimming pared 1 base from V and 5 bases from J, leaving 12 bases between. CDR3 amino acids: CASSLRDAQETQYF. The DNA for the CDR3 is TGTGCCAGCAGCTTGCGGGACGCTCAGGAGACCCAGTACTTC.

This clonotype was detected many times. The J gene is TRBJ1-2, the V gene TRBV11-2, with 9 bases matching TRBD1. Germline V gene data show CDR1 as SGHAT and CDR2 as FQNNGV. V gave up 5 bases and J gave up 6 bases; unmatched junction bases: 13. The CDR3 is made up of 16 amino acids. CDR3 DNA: TGTGCCAGCAGCCCCTCCGGCTCGACAGGGGGTAATGGCTACACCTTC. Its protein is CASSPSGSTGGNGYTF.

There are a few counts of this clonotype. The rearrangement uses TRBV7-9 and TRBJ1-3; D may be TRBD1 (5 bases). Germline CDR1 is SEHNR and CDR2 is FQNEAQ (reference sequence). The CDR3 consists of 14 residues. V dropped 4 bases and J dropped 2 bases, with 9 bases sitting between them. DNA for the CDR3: TGTGCCAGCAGCTCCAGGGTACCTGGAAACACCATATATTTT. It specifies CASSSRVPGNTIYF.

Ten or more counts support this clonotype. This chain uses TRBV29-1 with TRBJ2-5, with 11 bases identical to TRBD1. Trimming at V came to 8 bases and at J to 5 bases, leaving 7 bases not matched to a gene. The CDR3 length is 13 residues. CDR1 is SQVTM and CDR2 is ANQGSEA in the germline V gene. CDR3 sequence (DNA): TGCAGCTCAAGGACAGGGGGCTATGAGACCCAGTACTTC. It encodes CSSRTGGYETQYF.

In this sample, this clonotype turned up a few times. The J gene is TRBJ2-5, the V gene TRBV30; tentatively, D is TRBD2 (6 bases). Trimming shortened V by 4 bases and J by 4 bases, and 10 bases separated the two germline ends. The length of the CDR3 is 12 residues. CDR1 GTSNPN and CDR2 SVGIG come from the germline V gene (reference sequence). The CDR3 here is CAWKGTGETQYF. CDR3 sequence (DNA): TGTGCCTGGAAAGGGACTGGAGAGACCCAGTACTTC. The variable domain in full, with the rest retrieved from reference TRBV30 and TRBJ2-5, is SQTIHQWPATLVQPVGSPLSLECTVEGTSNPNLYWYRQAAGRGLQLLFYSVGIGQISSEVPQNLSASRPQDRQFILSSKKLLLSDSGFYLCAWKGTGETQYFGPGTRLLVL.